The T cell receptor beta chain described here comes from a study of T cell responses to AZD1222 COVID-19 vaccine. The table came from immunoSEQ multiplex PCR; TCRdb's copy has only in-frame clones and leaves some out. The data contain some 140,000 clones, about 85% of them singletons. With V trimmed by 4 bases and J by 5 bases, 6 bases remained unmatched. The germline gives CDR1 SGHRS, CDR2 YFSETQ. The length of the CDR3 is 15 residues. This clonotype originated in an adult in good health. The sequencing here drew on peripheral blood, taken on day 0 of AZD1222 vaccination. The V gene is TRBV5-1, the J gene TRBJ2-3; 11 bases line up with TRBD1. The CDR3 coding sequence is TGCGCCAGCAGCCCGGACAGGGGGCATAGAGATACGCAGTATTTT. It is translated as CASSPDRGHRDTQYF. Full variable domain (missing parts from reference TRBV5-1 and TRBJ2-3): KAGVTQTPRYLIKTRGQQVTLSCSPISGHRSVSWYQQTPGQGLQFLFEYFSETQRNKGNFPGRFSGRQFSNSRSEMNVSTLELGDSALYLCASSPDRGHRDTQYFGPGTRLTVL.